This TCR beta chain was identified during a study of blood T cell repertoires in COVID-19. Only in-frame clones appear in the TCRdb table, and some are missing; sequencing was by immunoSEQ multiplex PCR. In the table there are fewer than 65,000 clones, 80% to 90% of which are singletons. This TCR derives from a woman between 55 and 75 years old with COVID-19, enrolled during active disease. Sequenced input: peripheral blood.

CDR3 nucleotides: TGCGCCAGCAGCCACGGACAGGGGGCGCGGGATGAAAAACTGTTTTTT. As protein: CASSHGQGARDEKLFF. The rearrangement joins TRBV5-1 to TRBJ1-4, with TRBD1 matching 11 bases. Germline V gene lookup returns CDR1 SGHRS and CDR2 YFSETQ. This CDR3 region has 16 residues. The ends lost 4 bases at V and 6 bases at J; junction bases unmatched: 8.